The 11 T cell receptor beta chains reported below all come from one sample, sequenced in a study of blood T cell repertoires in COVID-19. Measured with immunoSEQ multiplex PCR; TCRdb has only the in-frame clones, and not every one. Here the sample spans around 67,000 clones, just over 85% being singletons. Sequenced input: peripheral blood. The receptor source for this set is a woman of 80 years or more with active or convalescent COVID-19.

The CDR3 coding sequence is TGTGCCAGCAGTCTGCTAGCGGGGGGCACAGATACGCAGTATTTT. Amino acids: CASSLLAGGTDTQYF. The chain combines TRBV6-5 with TRBJ2-3; 10 bases align to TRBD2. Trimming took 5 bases from V and 1 from J; bases not matched to a gene: 3. This CDR3 comprises 15 residues. Germline V gene lookup returns CDR1 MNHEY and CDR2 SVGAGI.

CDR3 in amino acids: CASRGSGNTIYF. For the CDR3, the DNA is TGCGCCAGCCGGGGCTCTGGAAACACCATATATTTT. This chain connects TRBV10-1 to TRBJ1-3; D call uncertain. V lost 8 bases and J lost 0, with 5 bases in between. The CDR3 length is 12 residues. Per the germline V gene, CDR1 is WNHNN and CDR2 is SYGVQD (reference sequence).

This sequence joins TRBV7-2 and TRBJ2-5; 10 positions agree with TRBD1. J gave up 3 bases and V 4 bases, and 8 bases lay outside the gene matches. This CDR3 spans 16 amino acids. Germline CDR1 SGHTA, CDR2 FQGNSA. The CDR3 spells CASSSLLGQGKETQYF. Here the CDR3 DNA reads TGTGCCAGCAGCTCCCTCCTGGGACAGGGGAAAGAGACCCAGTACTTC.

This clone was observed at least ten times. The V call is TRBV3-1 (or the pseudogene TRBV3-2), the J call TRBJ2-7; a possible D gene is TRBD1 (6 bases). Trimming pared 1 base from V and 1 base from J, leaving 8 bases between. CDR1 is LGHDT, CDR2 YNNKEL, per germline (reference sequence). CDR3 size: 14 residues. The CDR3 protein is CASSQGDTSYEQYF. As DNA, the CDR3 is TGTGCCAGCAGCCAAGGGGACACATCCTACGAGCAGTACTTC.

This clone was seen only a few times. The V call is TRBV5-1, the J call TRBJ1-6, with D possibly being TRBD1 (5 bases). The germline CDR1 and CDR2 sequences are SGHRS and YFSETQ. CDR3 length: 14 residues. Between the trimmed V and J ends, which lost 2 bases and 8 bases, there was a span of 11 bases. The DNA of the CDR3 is TGCGCCAGCAGCTTTAGACAGAACTATTCACCCCTCCACTTT. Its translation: CASSFRQNYSPLHF.

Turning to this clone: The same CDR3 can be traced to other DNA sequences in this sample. This CDR3 reads CASSLAPAGGYEQYF. DNA for the CDR3: TGTGCCAGCAGCTTAGCGCCGGCGGGGGGCTACGAGCAGTACTTC. The genes are TRBV7-2 and TRBJ2-7; 8 bases fit TRBD2. V shed 0 bases and J 3 bases; nucleotides not matched to a gene: 4. CDR3 size: 15 residues. CDR1 is SGHTA, CDR2 FQGNSA, per germline. The variable domain in full, completed from reference TRBV7-2 and TRBJ2-7, reads GAGVSQSPSNKVTEKGKDVELRCDPISGHTALYWYRQSLGQGLEFLIYFQGNSAPDKSGLPSDRFSAERTGGSVSTLTIQRTQQEDSAVYLCASSLAPAGGYEQYFGPGTRLTVT.

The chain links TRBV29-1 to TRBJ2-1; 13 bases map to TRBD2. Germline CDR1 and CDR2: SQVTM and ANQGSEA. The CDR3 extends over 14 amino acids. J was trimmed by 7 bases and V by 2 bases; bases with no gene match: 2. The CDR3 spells CSVERTSGSNEQFF. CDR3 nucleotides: TGCAGCGTTGAAAGGACTAGCGGGAGTAATGAGCAGTTCTTC.

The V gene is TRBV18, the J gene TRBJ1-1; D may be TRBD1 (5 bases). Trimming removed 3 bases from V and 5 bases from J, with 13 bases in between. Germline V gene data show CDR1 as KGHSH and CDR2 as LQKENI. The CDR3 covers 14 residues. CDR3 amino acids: CASSPPGGRTEAFF. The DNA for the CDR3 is TGTGCCAGCTCACCCCCGGGGGGGAGGACTGAAGCTTTCTTT.

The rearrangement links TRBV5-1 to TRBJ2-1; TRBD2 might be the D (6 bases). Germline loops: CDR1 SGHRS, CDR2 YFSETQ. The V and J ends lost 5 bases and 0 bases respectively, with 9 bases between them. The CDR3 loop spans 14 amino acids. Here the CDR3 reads CASRDSGSYNEQFF. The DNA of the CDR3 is TGCGCCAGCAGGGATAGCGGCTCCTACAATGAGCAGTTCTTC.

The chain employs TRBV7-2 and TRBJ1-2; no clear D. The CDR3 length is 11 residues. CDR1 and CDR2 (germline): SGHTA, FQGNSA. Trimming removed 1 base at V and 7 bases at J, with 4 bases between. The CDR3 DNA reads TGTGCCAGCAGCTTAGTTCTTGGCTACACCTTC. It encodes CASSLVLGYTF.

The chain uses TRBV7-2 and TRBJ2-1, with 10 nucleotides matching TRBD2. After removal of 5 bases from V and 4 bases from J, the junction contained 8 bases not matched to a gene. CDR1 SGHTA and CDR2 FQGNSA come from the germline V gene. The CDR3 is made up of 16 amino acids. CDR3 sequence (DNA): TGTGCCAGCAGCCCGAGTGGACTAGCGGTGTACAATGAGCAGTTCTTC. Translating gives CASSPSGLAVYNEQFF.